The 4 T cell receptor beta chains below were found in one sample sequenced in a study of blood T cell repertoires in COVID-19 (dated by TCRdb to between 2020 and 2021). The library was generated by the immunoSEQ multiplex PCR assay. In TCRdb, the immuneACCESS table is reduced to in-frame sequences with V and J assigned. These tables do not hold every clone; where another copy was compared, an unresolved V gene accounts for under half, and the others remain unexplained. Present in this sample are 100,000 to 150,000 clones, around 89% of which were seen just once. Around 4.2% of the sample rests with the top ten. The sequenced material came from peripheral blood. The receptors were gathered from a man between 60 and 75 years old with COVID-19, enrolled during active disease.

This clone was observed a few times. The rearrangement joins TRBV7-2 to TRBJ2-7; 7 bases match TRBD1. Trimming cost V 5 bases and J 0 bases; bases outside gene matches: 4. This CDR3 spans 14 amino acids. The V gene's germline CDR1 is SGHTA and CDR2 FQGNSA. CDR3 residues: CASSTRQGSYEQYF. The DNA for the CDR3 is TGTGCCAGCAGCACACGACAGGGCTCCTACGAGCAGTACTTC.

The chain is built from TRBV11-3 and TRBJ2-6; TRBD1 matches at 9 bases. CDR1 is SGHNT and CDR2 is YENEEA in the germline V gene. The V and J ends lost 4 bases and 0 bases, in that order; junction bases with no gene match: 7. The length of the CDR3 is 18 residues. The CDR3 loop is CASSSKDRGNSGANVLTF. Written as DNA, the CDR3 is TGTGCCAGCAGCTCTAAAGACAGGGGGAACTCTGGGGCCAACGTCCTGACTTTC.

J is TRBJ2-2 and V is TRBV7-9; D is perhaps TRBD2 (7 bases). The germline CDR1 and CDR2 sequences are SEHNR and FQNEAQ (reference sequence). The CDR3 is 14 amino acids. Trimming shortened V by 5 bases and J by 7 bases, and 14 bases separated the two germline ends. This CDR3 is CASSPGGPYGELFF. The CDR3 DNA reads as TGTGCCAGCAGCCCGGGGGGCCCGTACGGGGAGCTGTTTTTT.

This chain uses TRBV28 with TRBJ2-5; D not resolved. V was clipped by 5 bases and J by 11 bases, with 15 bases between them. Germline-derived CDR1 and CDR2 are MDHEN and SYDVKM. The CDR3 covers 12 residues. The CDR3 DNA sequence: TGTGCCAGCAGTCCCCAAGCCCTCTATCAGTACTTC. This codes for CASSPQALYQYF.